These 19 T cell receptor beta chains were sequenced from one sample in a study of human T cells and chemical hapten exposure (dated by TCRdb to the early 2020s). The time point label of this sample denotes: pre-sensitization, week 0. The treatment or condition label, read with the paper, signifies: therapeutic diphenylcyclopropenone sensitization with weekly scalp DPC. The receptor library was made with RACE. The listed sequencing device is NextSeq 500. TCRdb reworked the public reads: Q25 trimming with fastp, MiXCR clone assembly, productive beta chains retained. Each CDR3 protein appears once, grouped with its most common genes and DNA. This sample is represented by 150,000 to 200,000 distinct CDR3 sequences; 30% of them were singletons. About 2.8% of the sample lies in the top ten. The specimen was whole blood, collected in connection with sensitization to the hapten diphenylcyclopropenone (DPC). These receptors were obtained from a woman in her 30s with alopecia areata. Some clones in this sample may be carry-over from other donors' samples.

CDR3 residues: CASSLNRDDTEAFF. The CDR3 bases are TGTGCCAGCAGCTTAAACAGGGACGACACTGAAGCTTTCTTT. The chain joins TRBV7-2 to TRBJ1-1; tentative D call: TRBD1 (6 bases). Germline V gene lookup returns CDR1 SGHTA and CDR2 FQGNSA. The CDR3 covers 14 residues. Trimming took 2 bases from V and 3 from J, leaving 10 bases between them.

This chain joins TRBV10-3 and TRBJ1-1; D remains ambiguous. This CDR3 has 14 amino acids. Germline assignment: CDR1 ENHRY and CDR2 SYGVKD. V lost 0 bases and J lost 1, with 6 bases in between. CDR3 sequence: CAISESPGNTEAFF. The CDR3 coding sequence is TGTGCCATCAGTGAGTCCCCGGGGAACACTGAAGCTTTCTTT.

V and J are TRBV9 and TRBJ2-7; no reliable D call. This CDR3 is 14 amino acids long. In germline, CDR1 is SGDLS, CDR2 YYNGEE. V lost 0 bases and J 2 bases, leaving 9 bases between the germline ends. This chain's CDR3 is CASSVGSVAYEQYF. The DNA of the CDR3 is TGTGCCAGCAGCGTAGGTAGTGTTGCCTACGAGCAGTACTTC.

The V gene is TRBV7-2, the J gene TRBJ1-3; a possible D gene is TRBD1 (5 bases). With 5 bases removed from V and 6 bases from J, the gap between germline ends came to 14 bases. The CDR3 is made up of 14 amino acids. CDR1 is SGHTA and CDR2 is FQGNSA in the germline V gene. The CDR3 region has the DNA TGTGCCAGCAGCCTATTCAGGGAGGAAAACACCATATATTTT. Encoded protein: CASSLFREENTIYF. The whole variable domain, filled in from reference TRBV7-2 and TRBJ1-3, reads GAGVSQSPSNKVTEKGKDVELRCDPISGHTALYWYRQSLGQGLEFLIYFQGNSAPDKSGLPSDRFSAERTGGSVSTLTIQRTQQEDSAVYLCASSLFREENTIYFGEGSWLTVV.

The chain links TRBV28 to TRBJ2-7, with D maybe TRBD1 (5 bases). Per the germline V gene, CDR1 is MDHEN and CDR2 is SYDVKM. The CDR3 runs to 12 residues. Trimming shortened V by 8 bases and J by 5 bases, and 13 bases separated the two germline ends. The CDR3 loop is CASAQGLHEQYF. The CDR3 DNA sequence: TGTGCCAGCGCCCAGGGTCTACACGAGCAGTACTTC.

This sequence joins TRBV5-1 and TRBJ2-7; D is uncertain. Germline lookup yields CDR1 SGHRS and CDR2 YFSETQ. V gave up 2 bases and J gave up 0 bases, with 12 bases separating them. This CDR3 contains 15 residues. The CDR3, as DNA: TGCGCCAGCAGCTTCGGCTTTCCGAGCTCCTACGAGCAGTACTTC. This translates into CASSFGFPSSYEQYF.

This rearrangement joins TRBV6-2 or TRBV6-3 to TRBJ2-7; 8 bases are shared with TRBD1. The CDR3 covers 13 residues. Germline CDR1 reads MNHEY; CDR2 reads SVGEGT. The V segment lost 6 bases and the J segment 10 bases; nucleotides outside the gene matches: 11. CDR3 bases: TGTGCCAGCAGCGACGGACAGGGTAATCTTCAGTACTTC. Translating it yields CASSDGQGNLQYF.

V gene TRBV5-1 combines with J gene TRBJ2-7, with D possibly TRBD2 on 6 matching bases. Trimming removed 2 bases from V and 1 base from J, with 13 bases in between. This CDR3 is 15 amino acids long. Germline assignment: CDR1 SGHRS and CDR2 YFSETQ. The CDR3 protein is CASSFLSSESYEQYF. The CDR3 nucleotides are TGCGCCAGCAGCTTCCTGTCTAGCGAATCCTACGAGCAGTACTTC.

The rearrangement links TRBV9 to TRBJ1-2; D is uncertain. The ends were cut back, 0 bases at V and 5 bases at J, with 11 bases in the middle. The CDR3 is 14 amino acids. Germline-derived CDR1 and CDR2 are SGDLS and YYNGEE. CDR3: CASSVDAPGYGYTF. The DNA of the CDR3 is TGTGCCAGCAGCGTAGACGCCCCAGGATATGGCTACACCTTC.

V and J are TRBV11-1 and TRBJ2-6; D is ambiguous. Between the trimmed V and J ends, which lost 0 bases and 1 base, there was a span of 4 bases. CDR3 length: 15 amino acids. In germline, CDR1 is SGHAT, CDR2 FQDESV (reference sequence). In DNA, the CDR3 is TGTGCCAGCAGCTTAGCGAGTTCTGGGGCCAACGTCCTGACTTTC. As protein: CASSLASSGANVLTF. Using reference TRBV11-1 and TRBJ2-6 for the parts outside the CDR3, the full variable domain is EAEVAQSPRYKITEKSQAVAFWCDPISGHATLYWYRQILGQGPELLVQFQDESVVDDSQLPKDRFSAERLKGVDSTLKIQPAELGDSAMYLCASSLASSGANVLTFGAGSRLTVL.

This sequence joins TRBV7-2 and TRBJ2-6; TRBD1 aligns across 12 bases. The CDR3 is 15 residues long. CDR1 is SGHTA, CDR2 FQGNSA, per germline. V lost 11 bases and J lost 4; bases outside the gene matches: 6. The chain's CDR3 is CAGGQGASGANVLTF. Written as DNA, the CDR3 is TGTGCCGGGGGACAGGGGGCCTCAGGGGCCAACGTCCTGACTTTC. The full variable domain, with the rest looked up from reference TRBV7-2 and TRBJ2-6, is GAGVSQSPSNKVTEKGKDVELRCDPISGHTALYWYRQSLGQGLEFLIYFQGNSAPDKSGLPSDRFSAERTGGSVSTLTIQRTQQEDSAVYLCAGGQGASGANVLTFGAGSRLTVL.

The gene calls are TRBV19 and TRBJ1-4; weak D call: TRBD1 (5 bases). CDR1 and CDR2 from the germline V gene are LNHDA and SQIVND (reference sequence). The CDR3 is 15 residues long. The V and J ends lost 9 bases and 5 bases respectively, with 19 bases between them. The CDR3 here is CASRQTGAPNEKLFF. The CDR3 DNA reads as TGTGCCAGCCGTCAAACCGGGGCTCCAAATGAAAAACTGTTTTTT.

V is TRBV29-1 and J is TRBJ2-4, with TRBD2 matching over 10 bases. CDR3 size: 14 residues. Germline V gene data show CDR1 as SQVTM and CDR2 as ANQGSEA. After removal of 2 bases from V and 10 bases from J, the junction contained 8 bases not matched to a gene. CDR3 DNA: TGCAGCGTTGAATTCCTAGCGGGAGTAGGGATTCAGTACTTC. Its protein product is CSVEFLAGVGIQYF. Together with reference TRBV29-1 and TRBJ2-4, the CDR3 gives the full variable domain: SAVISQKPSRDICQRGTSLTIQCQVDSQVTMMFWYRQQPGQSLTLIATANQGSEATYESGFVIDKFPISRPNLTFSTLTVSNMSPEDSSIYLCSVEFLAGVGIQYFGAGTRLSVL.

The chain uses TRBV4-3 and TRBJ2-1, with D perhaps matching TRBD1 (5 bases). The V gene's germline CDR1 is LGHNA and CDR2 YSLEER. Trimming pared 0 bases from V and 9 bases from J, leaving 15 bases between. CDR3 length: 15 residues. Written as DNA, the CDR3 is TGCGCCAGCAGCCAAGAAGGCCTGGGAAGGGGTGAGCAGTTCTTC. Protein product: CASSQEGLGRGEQFF.

This chain links TRBV28 with TRBJ1-4, with D uncertain. Between the trimmed V and J ends, which lost 6 bases and 5 bases, there was a span of 10 bases. CDR1 MDHEN and CDR2 SYDVKM come from the germline V gene. CDR3 length: 13 residues. DNA of the CDR3: TGTGCCAGCAGCCTCTATCGGAATGAAAAACTGTTTTTT. Its protein product is CASSLYRNEKLFF.

CDR3 bases: TGTGCCAGCAGTTTATCCTTTAAGGGGGACCCCGGGATCAAAAACATTCAGTACTTC. It codes for CASSLSFKGDPGIKNIQYF. The chain employs TRBV28 and TRBJ2-4, with a weak D call TRBD1 (6 bases). The CDR3 runs to 19 residues. Germline V gene data show CDR1 as MDHEN and CDR2 as SYDVKM. V was cut by 1 base and J by 3 bases, with 22 bases left in between.

This chain connects TRBV11-1 to TRBJ1-4, with D maybe TRBD1 (5 bases). Between the trimmed V and J ends, which lost 5 bases and 8 bases, there was a span of 15 bases. The CDR3 totals 14 residues. Germline CDR1 is SGHAT and CDR2 is FQDESV (reference sequence). The CDR3 reads CASSQGQGGEKLFF. Here the CDR3 DNA reads TGTGCCAGCAGCCAGGGCCAGGGTGGCGAAAAACTGTTTTTT.

J is TRBJ2-5 and V is TRBV28; 7 bases map to TRBD1. Germline V CDR1 and CDR2: MDHEN, SYDVKM. The CDR3 runs to 15 residues. V shed 4 bases and J 2 bases; nucleotides not matched to a gene: 7. The CDR3 DNA reads as TGTGCCAGCAGTTCGTCCGGGACAGCTCAAGAGACCCAGTACTTC. It specifies CASSSSGTAQETQYF. The full variable domain, completed using reference TRBV28 and TRBJ2-5, is DVKVTQSSRYLVKRTGEKVFLECVQDMDHENMFWYRQDPGLGLRLIYFSYDVKMKEKGDIPEGYSVSREKKERFSLILESASTNQTSMYLCASSSSGTAQETQYFGPGTRLLVL.

The sample holds many counts of this clonotype. The chain joins TRBV27 to TRBJ2-4; the match to TRBD1 covers 10 bases. Germline lookup yields CDR1 MNHEY and CDR2 SMNVEV (reference sequence). This CDR3 spans 14 amino acids. V was pared by 6 bases and J by 6 bases, with 5 bases of the junction left unmatched. Here the CDR3 reads CASRRTGGLNIQYF. Written as DNA, the CDR3 is TGTGCCAGCAGAAGGACAGGGGGATTAAACATTCAGTACTTC.